The T cell receptor beta chain described here comes from a study of shared clonotypes between healthy human individuals. Note on this clone: Its antigen remains unidentified.

Across several immunoSEQ plates, the genomic DNA of each subset was split evenly. Sequenced by immunoSEQ multiplex PCR; TCRdb stores in-frame clones only, minus some. In the table there are under 2.5 million clones, roughly 92% of which are singletons. Study observations and caveats: Naive subsets generally exceeded memory subsets in estimated richness.

V dropped 7 bases and J dropped 8; count of bases not matched to a gene: 8. Germline CDR1 is SQVTM and CDR2 is ANQGSEA. CDR3 length: 13 residues. This rearrangement joins TRBV29-1 to TRBJ1-2; 12 bases are a match to TRBD1. Sequenced sample: naive CD4+ T cells from PBMCs. Subset given: CD45RA+ positively selected. The receptor's source is a man younger than 35 in good health. Some clones in this sample may be carry-over from other donors' samples. Here the CDR3 DNA reads TGCAGCGGGGGACAGGGGGCGGCTTTCGGCTACACCTTC. Its translation is CSGGQGAAFGYTF.